These 26 T cell receptor beta chains were all obtained from the same sample, sequenced in a study of human T cells and chemical hapten exposure. The time point denotes: patch test 1, 2 weeks after DPC sensitization. Described treatment: therapeutic diphenylcyclopropenone sensitization with weekly scalp DPC. Via MiXCR, TCRdb re-called the RACE reads, giving one row per CDR3 protein. The table lists around 120,000 distinct CDR3 sequences, around 13% of them singletons, with about 0.9% in the top ten. Sequenced material: whole blood, taken in connection with sensitization to the hapten diphenylcyclopropenone (DPC). The receptors here all came from a man between 18 and 29 years old with alopecia areata. Some clones in this sample may be carry-over from other donors' samples.

The rearrangement links TRBV25-1 to TRBJ1-4, with D unresolved. Germline lookup yields CDR1 MGHDK and CDR2 SYGVNS. This CDR3 contains 14 residues. Trimming left V 6 bases short and J 3 bases short, with 11 bases between. The chain's CDR3 is CASSQWSSNEKLFF. In nucleotides, the CDR3 is TGTGCCAGCAGCCAATGGAGCTCTAATGAAAAACTGTTTTTT.

This clonotype was recorded a few times. This chain uses TRBV19 with TRBJ2-3, with TRBD1 matching over 7 bases. With 2 bases clipped from V and 4 bases from J, the junction kept 3 bases outside the gene matches. This CDR3 comprises 14 residues. CDR1 is LNHDA, CDR2 SQIVND, per germline (reference sequence). In DNA form, the CDR3 reads TGTGCCAGTAGTATATCTACAGGGGCAGATACGCAGTATTTT. This gives the protein CASSISTGADTQYF.

V and J are TRBV11-1 and TRBJ1-1; tentatively, D is TRBD1 (5 bases). Per the germline V gene, CDR1 is SGHAT and CDR2 is FQDESV (reference sequence). This CDR3 contains 14 residues. The V end was cut by 1 base, the J end by 4 bases, with 10 bases between. The CDR3 region has the DNA TGTGCCAGCAGCTTAGTGGGACGTAGCACTGAAGCTTTCTTT. It yields the protein CASSLVGRSTEAFF. The full variable domain, with the rest looked up from reference TRBV11-1 and TRBJ1-1, is EAEVAQSPRYKITEKSQAVAFWCDPISGHATLYWYRQILGQGPELLVQFQDESVVDDSQLPKDRFSAERLKGVDSTLKIQPAELGDSAMYLCASSLVGRSTEAFFGQGTRLTVV.

In its sample, this clonotype was seen many times. V is TRBV28 and J is TRBJ2-7, with 8 bases identical to TRBD1. The CDR3 is 12 amino acids. V lost 8 bases, J lost 5 bases, and 5 bases stayed unmatched. The germline CDR1 and CDR2 sequences are MDHEN and SYDVKM. CDR3 in DNA: TGTGCCAGCTCGACAGGGGACCACGAGCAGTACTTC. It specifies CASSTGDHEQYF.

This clonotype was recorded a few times. This sequence joins TRBV7-6 and TRBJ1-1, with TRBD1 identical over 8 bases. This CDR3 spans 15 amino acids. Per the germline V gene, CDR1 is SGHVS and CDR2 is FNYEAQ. V shed 4 bases and J 1 base; nucleotides not matched to a gene: 5. The CDR3 spells CASSSHGQGNTEAFF. The CDR3 DNA sequence: TGTGCCAGCAGCTCCCACGGACAGGGGAACACTGAAGCTTTCTTT.

The chain combines TRBV2 with TRBJ2-7; 9 positions agree with TRBD1. The CDR3 spans 14 residues. The germline CDR1 and CDR2 sequences are SNHLY and FYNNEI. J was trimmed by 2 bases and V by 6 bases; bases with no gene match: 5. The CDR3 DNA is TGTGCCAGCAGGATGGGGACAGGGACCTACGAGCAGTACGTC. Protein: CASRMGTGTYEQYV.

This clonotype was seen more than once but under ten times. The chain combines TRBV14 with TRBJ2-1, with D possibly matching TRBD1 (5 bases). With 1 base removed from V and 12 bases from J, the gap between germline ends came to 19 bases. The CDR3 has 15 amino acids. CDR1 is SGHDN, CDR2 FVKESK, per germline. The chain's CDR3 is CASSQVLTGRNWQFF. DNA for the CDR3: TGTGCCAGCAGCCAAGTGTTAACAGGAAGAAATTGGCAGTTCTTC.

This clonotype occurred a few times. V usage is TRBV7-9 and J usage is TRBJ2-5; TRBD2 is a possible D gene (5 bases). The CDR3 has 12 residues. The V and J ends lost 11 bases and 4 bases respectively, with 14 bases between them. From germline, CDR1 is SEHNR and CDR2 FQNEAQ (reference sequence). The CDR3 region is CAGSTQLETQYF. The CDR3 region has the DNA TGTGCCGGGAGTACGCAGTTAGAGACCCAGTACTTC.

This clonotype was seen more than once but under ten times. V usage is TRBV19 and J usage is TRBJ1-1; 7 nucleotides agree with TRBD1. This CDR3 has 14 residues. Trimming at V came to 6 bases and at J to 1 base, leaving 5 bases not matched to a gene. Germline CDR1 is LNHDA and CDR2 is SQIVND (reference sequence). The CDR3: CASRDGTANTEAFF. DNA for the CDR3: TGTGCCAGTAGGGACGGGACAGCGAACACTGAAGCTTTCTTT. Variable domain in full (rest from reference TRBV19 and TRBJ1-1): DGGITQSPKYLFRKEGQNVTLSCEQNLNHDAMYWYRQDPGQGLRLIYYSQIVNDFQKGDIAEGYSVSREKKESFPLTVTSAQKNPTAFYLCASRDGTANTEAFFGQGTRLTVV.

On this clonotype: The junction does not match germline at one end; this may be a read error. This chain links TRBV29-1 with TRBJ2-3; no clear D gene. Germline loops: CDR1 SQVTM, CDR2 ANQGSEA. CDR3 length: 9 amino acids. For the CDR3, the DNA is TGCAGCGTTGAGGTCGCTAGGGATTTT. This sequence encodes CSVEVARDF.

This clonotype was seen a few times. This chain connects TRBV20-1 to TRBJ1-5; D is perhaps TRBD1 (5 bases). V dropped 6 bases and J dropped 2 bases, with 14 bases sitting between them. The CDR3 spans 14 residues. The germline V gene encodes CDR1 DFQATT and CDR2 SNEGSKA (reference sequence). This CDR3 is CSARERRGNQPQHF. CDR3 coding DNA: TGCAGTGCCAGGGAGAGGAGGGGCAATCAGCCCCAGCATTTT.

V and J are TRBV25-1 and TRBJ1-5, with no clear D. Trimming removed 3 bases at V and 1 base at J, with 7 bases between. The V gene's germline CDR1 is MGHDK and CDR2 SYGVNS. The CDR3 runs 14 residues. This chain's CDR3 is CASSEFNSNQPQHF. The CDR3 DNA is TGTGCCAGCAGTGAGTTTAACAGCAATCAGCCCCAGCATTTT.

This clonotype was detected a few times. CDR3 sequence reads: CASSLGPGSSYEQYF. CDR3 nucleotide sequence: TGCGCCAGCAGCTTGGGGCCGGGCAGCTCCTACGAGCAGTACTTC. The rearrangement links TRBV5-1 to TRBJ2-7; no firm D call. The CDR3 is 15 amino acids. V lost 0 bases to trimming and J lost 0 bases, with 10 bases between them. The germline gives CDR1 SGHRS, CDR2 YFSETQ.

Ten or more counts support this clonotype. The chain recombines TRBV7-9 with TRBJ1-2; D ambiguous. Germline V gives CDR1 SEHNR, CDR2 FQNEAQ (reference sequence). Trimming pared 5 bases from V and 2 bases from J, leaving 18 bases between. This CDR3 is 16 amino acids long. The CDR3 DNA is TGTGCCAGCAGCCTAACTGGGCCGTCCGGGAACTATGGCTACACCTTC. Its translation is CASSLTGPSGNYGYTF.

This clonotype has a handful of counts. The chain recombines TRBV6-1 with TRBJ1-5; TRBD1 might be the D (5 bases). Between the trimmed V and J ends, which lost 3 bases and 3 bases, there was a span of 9 bases. CDR3 length: 14 residues. Germline V gene sequence: CDR1 MNHNS, CDR2 SASEGT. The CDR3 spells CASSEGVNNQPQHF. The CDR3 bases are TGTGCCAGCAGTGAGGGGGTAAACAATCAGCCCCAGCATTTT.

This clonotype was seen more than once but under ten times. The chain has TRBV6-2 or TRBV6-3 and TRBJ2-7; D is undetermined. V was clipped by 0 bases and J by 7 bases, with 10 bases between them. The CDR3 has 13 amino acids. Germline CDR1 and CDR2: MNHEY and SVGEGT. CDR3: CASSYSTVGEQYV. DNA of the CDR3: TGTGCCAGCAGTTACTCGACGGTGGGGGAGCAGTACGTC.

CDR3 bases: TGTGCCAGCAGCCCCGGGTCCTACACTGAAGCTTTCTTT. Its protein is CASSPGSYTEAFF. V usage is TRBV7-8 and J usage is TRBJ1-1; D remains unclear. CDR3 length: 13 amino acids. Between the trimmed V and J ends, which lost 5 bases and 3 bases, there was a span of 10 bases. The V gene's germline CDR1 is SGHVS and CDR2 FQNEAQ.

This clonotype came up a few times. V and J are TRBV4-3 and TRBJ1-1, with D perhaps TRBD1 (6 bases). V lost 4 bases and J lost 1, with 13 bases in between. This CDR3 contains 15 residues. Germline CDR1 reads LGHNA; CDR2 reads YSLEER. DNA of the CDR3: TGCGCCAGCAGCCGACGCCAGGGGCAGAACACTGAAGCTTTCTTT. This gives the protein CASSRRQGQNTEAFF.

This clonotype has a handful of counts. The CDR3 sequence is CSARDVGRDNQPQHF. In DNA form, the CDR3 reads TGCAGTGCTAGAGATGTAGGCAGGGACAATCAGCCCCAGCATTTT. V usage is TRBV20-1 and J usage is TRBJ1-5; D possibly corresponds to TRBD1 (5 bases). Looked up from germline, CDR1 is DFQATT and CDR2 is SNEGSKA (reference sequence). V shed 0 bases and J shed 3 bases, with 12 bases lying between them. CDR3 size: 15 residues.

This clonotype was found a few times. The genes are TRBV10-3 and TRBJ1-4; 9 bases fit TRBD1. CDR3 length: 15 residues. Germline CDR1 reads ENHRY; CDR2 reads SYGVKD. With V trimmed by 6 bases and J by 0 bases, 2 bases remained unmatched. The CDR3: CAIRRDRATNEKLFF. The CDR3 DNA follows: TGTGCCATCAGGAGGGACAGGGCAACTAATGAAAAACTGTTTTTT.

The rearrangement uses TRBV10-3 and TRBJ1-2; D unresolved. The CDR3 consists of 14 residues. The ends were cut back, 0 bases at V and 3 bases at J, with 8 bases in the middle. Germline assignment: CDR1 ENHRY and CDR2 SYGVKD. The CDR3 DNA is TGTGCCATCAGTGAGTCAGGGCCCCACTATGGCTACACCTTC. Translation: CAISESGPHYGYTF.

The chain is built from TRBV27 and TRBJ1-1; D perhaps matches TRBD1 (5 bases). Germline V lookup: CDR1 MNHEY, CDR2 SMNVEV (reference sequence). The germline V and J ends were trimmed by 2 bases and 7 bases, with 17 bases remaining between them. The CDR3 has 15 residues. CDR3 protein: CASSLSWTSRGEAFF. The DNA of the CDR3 is TGTGCCAGCAGTTTAAGCTGGACATCGAGGGGTGAAGCTTTCTTT.

This clonotype occurred a few times. The chain carries TRBV24-1 and TRBJ2-5, with TRBD1 as a possible D gene (7 bases). The CDR3 extends over 15 amino acids. Trimming shortened V by 3 bases and J by 4 bases, and 14 bases separated the two germline ends. The germline V gene encodes CDR1 KGHDR and CDR2 SFDVKD. This CDR3 reads CATSDPHRGGETQYF. CDR3 nucleotide sequence: TGTGCCACCAGTGATCCCCACAGGGGAGGAGAGACCCAGTACTTC.

This clonotype was observed a handful of times. The chain employs TRBV3-1 and TRBJ1-1; D might be TRBD1 (5 bases). CDR3 length: 13 residues. Trimming stripped 1 base from V and 8 bases from J, with 11 bases between. Germline CDR1 is LGHDT and CDR2 is YNNKEL (reference sequence). The CDR3 coding sequence is TGTGCCAGCAGCCAAGTTGAGGGGCACGAAGCTTTCTTT. Protein sequence: CASSQVEGHEAFF. Filled out from reference TRBV3-1 and TRBJ1-1, the complete variable domain reads DTAVSQTPKYLVTQMGNDKSIKCEQNLGHDTMYWYKQDSKKFLKIMFSYNNKELIINETVPNRFSPKSPDKAHLNLHINSLELGDSAVYFCASSQVEGHEAFFGQGTRLTVV.

This clonotype was counted ten times or more. The chain has TRBV20-1 and TRBJ1-1, with a tentative D call TRBD1 (6 bases). In germline, CDR1 is DFQATT, CDR2 SNEGSKA (reference sequence). Trimming cost V 5 bases and J 2 bases, with 12 bases left between them. This CDR3 has 13 amino acids. This CDR3 is CSAGRTANTEAFF. The CDR3 bases are TGCAGTGCTGGGAGGACAGCCAACACTGAAGCTTTCTTT.

The chain links TRBV11-2 to TRBJ2-5, with a possible D match to TRBD2 (7 bases). V was clipped by 1 base and J by 5 bases, with 14 bases between them. Germline CDR1 and CDR2: SGHAT and FQNNGV. This CDR3 is built from 15 residues. The CDR3 nucleotides are TGTGCCAGCAGCTTAGTTCGGGGGGCCGGGGAGACCCAGTACTTC. This gives the protein CASSLVRGAGETQYF.